This T cell receptor (beta chain) came from a study of T cell repertoires in cytomegalovirus infection. Comment on this clonotype: What it binds is unknown.

Study outcomes and limitations: The response measured ex vivo was dominated by TCR beta clonotypes (HLA-C-restricted and CMV-specific).

V dropped 0 bases and J dropped 8 bases, with 25 bases sitting between them. Germline CDR1 and CDR2: SGHDN and FVKESK. The CDR3 covers 19 residues. MiXCR, run by TCRdb on the reads, gives a single entry per CDR3 protein. The data hold 600,000 to 800,000 distinct CDR3 sequences, with 20% to 25% observed a single time. The receptor was isolated from a human donor in good health (CMV status not recorded). Some clones in this sample may be carry-over from other donors' samples. The chain links TRBV14 to TRBJ1-4; maybe TRBD1 (5 bases). Sequences were obtained from CD8+ T cells from PBMCs. The CDR3 DNA is TGTGCCAGCAGCCAAGATGGCGGCCTGGGGCTGAATTTTTGGGAAAAACTGTTTTTT. Protein sequence: CASSQDGGLGLNFWEKLFF. The entire variable domain, with the rest obtained from reference TRBV14 and TRBJ1-4, is as follows: EAGVTQFPSHSVIEKGQTVTLRCDPISGHDNLYWYRRVMGKEIKFLLHFVKESKQDESGMPNNRFLAERTGGTYSTLKVQPAELEDSGVYFCASSQDGGLGLNFWEKLFFGSGTQLSVL.